These 3 T cell receptor beta chains originate from one sample sequenced in a study of OX40 agonist ivuxolimab in advanced cancers. TCRdb keeps only in-frame clones here, not all; method: immunoSEQ multiplex PCR. This table holds roughly 80,000 clones, 80% to 90% found once. Sequenced here: CD4+ or CD8+ T cells sorted from blood, sampled in a trial of the OX40 agonist ivuxolimab. Receptor source: an adult with an advanced solid tumor such as melanoma, head and neck, liver or kidney cancer.

The chain is built from TRBV6-6 and TRBJ1-4; TRBD1 matches 7 bases. V lost 4 bases to trimming and J lost 8 bases; unmatched junction nucleotides: 13. The CDR3 totals 16 residues. Per the germline V gene, CDR1 is MNHNY and CDR2 is SVGAGI (reference sequence). The CDR3 protein is CASSFGTGALGEKLFF. As DNA, the CDR3 is TGTGCCAGCAGTTTCGGAACAGGGGCCTTGGGGGAAAAACTGTTTTTT.

The chain joins TRBV5-4 to TRBJ2-3, with D possibly TRBD2 on 7 matching bases. This CDR3 is built from 16 residues. V lost 4 bases to trimming and J lost 5 bases, with 20 bases between them. The germline CDR1 and CDR2 sequences are SGHNT and YYREEE (reference sequence). Here the CDR3 reads CASSDPSGRGRDTQYF. CDR3 sequence (DNA): TGTGCCAGCAGCGACCCTAGCGGAAGGGGGAGAGATACGCAGTATTTT.

The rearrangement links TRBV19 to TRBJ1-5; D gene uncertain. This CDR3 is 14 amino acids long. Trimming left V 11 bases short and J 4 bases short, with 18 bases between. Germline V CDR1 and CDR2: LNHDA, SQIVND (reference sequence). The DNA for the CDR3 is TGTGCCTCTACCCGGGAAACCTGGAATCAGCCCCAGCATTTT. It codes for CASTRETWNQPQHF.